A single TCR beta chain is shown here with its context. Germline V gene sequence: CDR1 LNHDA, CDR2 SQIVND (reference sequence). Deletions cut 3 bases from V and 2 bases from J, with 11 bases between. This CDR3 region has 16 residues. Profiled with immunoSEQ multiplex PCR; TCRdb holds only in-frame clones, not every one. The table includes roughly 100,000 clones, about nine tenths detected once. This sample is part of a study of identifying expanded T cells in peripheral blood. The chain joins TRBV19 to TRBJ2-6, with a tentative D call TRBD1 (5 bases). The specimen was blood. This receptor was taken from a person aged 18 to 75 in good health. The CDR3 DNA reads as TGTGCCAGTAGTATTAAGGGGCTGGCTGGGGCCAACGTCCTGACTTTC. Translation gives CASSIKGLAGANVLTF.